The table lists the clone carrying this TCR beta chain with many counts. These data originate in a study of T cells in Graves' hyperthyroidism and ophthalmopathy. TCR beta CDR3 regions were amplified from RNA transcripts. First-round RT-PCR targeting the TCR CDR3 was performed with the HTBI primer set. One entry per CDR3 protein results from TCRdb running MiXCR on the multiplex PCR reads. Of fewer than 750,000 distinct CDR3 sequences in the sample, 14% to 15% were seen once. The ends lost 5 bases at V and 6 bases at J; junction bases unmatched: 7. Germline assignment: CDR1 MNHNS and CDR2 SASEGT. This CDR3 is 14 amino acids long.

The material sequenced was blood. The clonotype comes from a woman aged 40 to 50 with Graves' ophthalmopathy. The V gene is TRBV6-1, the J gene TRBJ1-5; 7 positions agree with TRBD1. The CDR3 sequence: CASSPEGGGQPQHF. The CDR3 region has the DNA TGTGCCAGCAGTCCGGAAGGGGGCGGTCAGCCCCAGCATTTT.